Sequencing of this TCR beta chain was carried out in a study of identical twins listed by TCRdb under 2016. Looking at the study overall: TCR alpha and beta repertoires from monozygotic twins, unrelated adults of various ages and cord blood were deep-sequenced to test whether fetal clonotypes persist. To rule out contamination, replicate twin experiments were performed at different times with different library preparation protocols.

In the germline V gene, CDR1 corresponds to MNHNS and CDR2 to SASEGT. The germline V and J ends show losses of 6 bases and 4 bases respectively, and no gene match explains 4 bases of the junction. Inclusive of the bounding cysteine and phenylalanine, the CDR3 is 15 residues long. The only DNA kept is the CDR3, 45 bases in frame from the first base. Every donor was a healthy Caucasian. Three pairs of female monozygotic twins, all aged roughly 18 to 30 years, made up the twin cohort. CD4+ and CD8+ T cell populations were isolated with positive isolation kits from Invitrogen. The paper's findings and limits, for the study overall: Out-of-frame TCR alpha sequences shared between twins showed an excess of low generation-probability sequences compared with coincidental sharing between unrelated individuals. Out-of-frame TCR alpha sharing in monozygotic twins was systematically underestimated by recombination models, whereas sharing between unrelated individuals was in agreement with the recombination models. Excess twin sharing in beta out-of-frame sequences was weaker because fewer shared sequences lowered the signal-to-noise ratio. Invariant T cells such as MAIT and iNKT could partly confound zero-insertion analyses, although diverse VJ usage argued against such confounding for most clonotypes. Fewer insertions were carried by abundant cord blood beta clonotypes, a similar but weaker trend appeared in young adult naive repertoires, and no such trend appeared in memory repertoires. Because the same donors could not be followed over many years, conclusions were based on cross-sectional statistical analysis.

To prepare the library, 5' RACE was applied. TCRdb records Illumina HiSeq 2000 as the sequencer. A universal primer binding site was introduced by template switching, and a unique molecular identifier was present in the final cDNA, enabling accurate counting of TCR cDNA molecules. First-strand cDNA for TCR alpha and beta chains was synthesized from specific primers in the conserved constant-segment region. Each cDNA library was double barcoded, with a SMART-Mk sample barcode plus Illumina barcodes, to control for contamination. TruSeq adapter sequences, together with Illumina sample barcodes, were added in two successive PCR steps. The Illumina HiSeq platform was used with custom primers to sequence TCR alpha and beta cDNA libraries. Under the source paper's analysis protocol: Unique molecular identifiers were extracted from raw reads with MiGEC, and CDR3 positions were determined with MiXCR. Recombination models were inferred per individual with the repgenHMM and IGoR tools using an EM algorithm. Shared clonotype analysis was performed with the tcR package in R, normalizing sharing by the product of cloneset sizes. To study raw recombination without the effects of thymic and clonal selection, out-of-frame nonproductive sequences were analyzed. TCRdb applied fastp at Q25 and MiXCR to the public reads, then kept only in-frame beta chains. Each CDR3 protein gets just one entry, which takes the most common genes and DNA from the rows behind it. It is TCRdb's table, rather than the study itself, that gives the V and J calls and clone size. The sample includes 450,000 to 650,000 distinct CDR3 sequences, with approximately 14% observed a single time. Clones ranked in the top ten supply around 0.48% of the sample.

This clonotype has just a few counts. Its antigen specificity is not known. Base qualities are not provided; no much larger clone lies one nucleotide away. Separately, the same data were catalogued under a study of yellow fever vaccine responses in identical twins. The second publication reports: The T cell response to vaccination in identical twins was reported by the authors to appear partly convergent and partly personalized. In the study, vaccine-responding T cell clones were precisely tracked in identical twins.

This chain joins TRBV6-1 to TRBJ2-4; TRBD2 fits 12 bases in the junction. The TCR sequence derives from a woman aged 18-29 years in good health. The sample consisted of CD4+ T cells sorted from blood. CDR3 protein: CASRTGTSGKNIQYF. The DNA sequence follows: TGTGCCAGCAGAACCGGGACTAGCGGGAAAAACATTCAGTACTTC.